A selection of T cell receptor beta chains follows, all from one sample in a study of blood T cells in healthy people across ages. TCRdb itself ran the 5' RACE reads through MiXCR, one entry per CDR3 protein. Of 800,000 to 950,000 distinct CDR3 sequences in the sample, around 46% were seen once. The sample comprised blood. Receptors originate from a man aged 30 to 39 in good health. The CDR3 runs from the conserved cysteine through the conserved F or W.

length	V	J	CDR3
14	TRBV27	TRBJ1-5	CASSPAGGGQPQHF
13	TRBV10-3	TRBJ1-2	CAISDQIGEGYTF
14	TRBV10-3	TRBJ1-1	CAISEWGTESEAFF
17	TRBV29-1	TRBJ2-1	CSVAGTSGLDSYNEQFF
16	TRBV25-1	TRBJ1-2	CASSDPNRGPWDGYTF
15	TRBV18	TRBJ2-5	CASSPYAQGGETQYF
17	TRBV10-3	TRBJ1-5	CAISGQGQGAGNQPQHF
13	TRBV29-1	TRBJ1-1	CSVTGFGNTEAFF
17	TRBV4-1	TRBJ2-1	CASSPSGSGGGYNEQFF
15	TRBV7-2	TRBJ2-7	CASSFLAGASYEQYF
14	TRBV5-1	.	CASRRQGQGNEQYF
14	TRBV7-2	TRBJ1-2	CASSSYRTEYGYTF
14	TRBV20-1	.	CSASRQDLSYEQYF
14	TRBV2	TRBJ1-2	CASSEAGTGGDYTF
14	TRBV7-2	.	CASSLFGGTYEQYF
15	TRBV27	.	CASTLRGGRNYEQYF
16	TRBV25-1	TRBJ2-7	CASSPRRDREAYEQYF
16	TRBV10-3	TRBJ2-1	CAISGARDSSYNEQFF
15	TRBV6-2/TRBV6-3	TRBJ1-2	CASSSFQGANYGYTF
14	TRBV18	TRBJ2-6	CASSDVVGVNVLTF
16	TRBV4-3	.	CASSQTLGTGGYEQYF
14	TRBV29-1	TRBJ2-3	CSARLAGDTDTQYF
14	TRBV5-5	TRBJ2-3	CASSDPGGTDTQYF
16	TRBV4-2	TRBJ1-1	CASSQGPIGSVTEAFF
14	TRBV7-2	TRBJ2-7	CASSLESGINEQYF
14	TRBV7-2	TRBJ2-7	CASYLGLGAYEQYF
16	TRBV6-5	TRBJ1-6	CASSYSGAYYNSPLHF
16	TRBV4-2	.	CASSQEAGTRLKTQYF
13	TRBV29-1	TRBJ2-7	CSGGSGRAGEQYF
15	TRBV7-9	TRBJ2-7	CASTTGGLGDYEQYF